The source of this T cell receptor beta chain is a study of cytomegalovirus exposure and HLA in healthy donors. Turning to the study itself: Out of 398 genotyped donors, roughly 83% belonged to the Caucasian-associated ancestry cluster.

The CDR3 sequence is 13 residues long. Germline V gene sequence: CDR1 SNHLY, CDR2 FYNNEI. V lost 4 bases, J lost 3 bases, and 9 bases lay in between. The PCR made use of 60 Vbeta and 13 Jbeta primers. TCRdb keeps only in-frame clones here, not all; method: immunoSEQ multiplex PCR. Found here are approximately 250,000 clones, approximately 81% of them singletons; the top ten hold 0.24%. Points from the study as a whole: With later analysis, a missense DCLRE1C variant became linked to TCR beta V- and J-gene trimming.

Remarks on this clone: The antigen is not known.

The sequencing sample was made of PBMCs. The TCR sequence derives from a girl aged 2 to 9 in good health and CMV-seronegative. The chain joins TRBV2 to TRBJ2-5; D unresolved. The CDR3 DNA reads as TGTGCCAGCAGTGGCGAGGAAGAAGAGACCCAGTACTTC. Residues: CASSGEEEETQYF.